This T cell receptor beta chain appears in the sequencing data of a study of T-cell reconstitution after alpha-beta-depleted transplantation in children. A TCRbeta library incorporating unique molecular identifiers was prepared. TCRdb re-called the PCR reads with MiXCR, one entry per CDR3 protein. Among about 350,000 distinct CDR3 sequences listed, less than 15% were seen once. Trimming at V came to 6 bases and at J to 3 bases, leaving 4 bases not matched to a gene. Germline V lookup: CDR1 DFQATT, CDR2 SNEGSKA (reference sequence). The CDR3 loop spans 12 amino acids. Sequences were derived from PBMCs, sampled from the stem cell graft. The V and J genes are TRBV20-1 and TRBJ1-1; TRBD1 matches at 7 bases. This clonotype originated in a human donor who donated a stem cell graft to a child with Fanconi anemia. In DNA form, the CDR3 reads TGCAGTGCCTGGGACAGTTACACTGAAGCTTTCTTT. Amino acids: CSAWDSYTEAFF.